These 18 T cell receptor beta chains were sequenced from one sample in a study of blood T cell repertoires in COVID-19. TCRdb's table, derived via immunoSEQ multiplex PCR, lists solely in-frame clones and lacks some. The sample shows 250,000 to 300,000 clones, roughly nine tenths of them seen only once. The sample comprised peripheral blood. The receptors originated from a woman aged 40 to 49 who had recovered from COVID-19.

The genes are TRBV6-5 and TRBJ2-7, with 7 bases identical to TRBD2. The CDR3 consists of 15 residues. The germline V gene encodes CDR1 MNHEY and CDR2 SVGAGI. V lost 4 bases and J lost 5; bases outside the gene matches: 11. The CDR3 reads CASSSSGALSNEQYV. CDR3 in DNA: TGTGCCAGCAGTTCTAGCGGAGCCCTCTCTAACGAGCAGTACGTC.

V usage is TRBV10-1 and J usage is TRBJ2-1; the match to TRBD1 covers 7 bases. The length of the CDR3 is 13 residues. Trimming cost V 6 bases and J 7 bases; bases outside gene matches: 6. Germline assignment: CDR1 WNHNN and CDR2 SYGVQD (reference sequence). The CDR3 nucleotides are TGCGCCAGCAGCCGACAGGGAACGAATGAGCAGTTCTTC. This gives the protein CASSRQGTNEQFF.

The genes are TRBV3-1 (or the pseudogene TRBV3-2) and TRBJ2-3; D gene uncertain. The germline V and J ends were trimmed by 0 bases and 1 base, with 11 bases remaining between them. Germline CDR1 LGHDT, CDR2 YNNKEL (reference sequence). There are 16 residues in the CDR3. The CDR3 DNA follows: TGTGCCAGCAGCCAAGATGTTGGCACGCGCACAGATACGCAGTATTTT. It translates to CASSQDVGTRTDTQYF.

V is TRBV19 and J is TRBJ2-2; 9 bases fit TRBD1. The junction had 0 bases not matched to a gene; V was cut back by 2 bases and J by 2 bases. The germline CDR1 and CDR2 sequences are LNHDA and SQIVND (reference sequence). The CDR3 is 15 amino acids. The CDR3 DNA sequence: TGTGCCAGTAGTATAACAGGGGGCAACACCGGGGAGCTGTTTTTT. Translated: CASSITGGNTGELFF.

The chain has TRBV6-5 and TRBJ2-5; 10 positions agree with TRBD1. The germline CDR1 and CDR2 sequences are MNHEY and SVGAGI. V shed 0 bases, J shed 5 bases, and the junction held 3 bases outside the gene matches. The CDR3 length is 15 residues. The CDR3 sequence: CASSYSTGGAETQYF. CDR3 in DNA: TGTGCCAGCAGTTACTCGACAGGGGGCGCGGAGACCCAGTACTTC.

This rearrangement joins TRBV12-3 or TRBV12-4 to TRBJ1-3; D is perhaps TRBD1 (6 bases). Trimming stripped 6 bases from V and 3 bases from J, with 9 bases between. This CDR3 contains 13 residues. The CDR3 region has the DNA TGTGCCAGCAGCTCGACAGGTGGAAACACCATATATTTT. Translating gives CASSSTGGNTIYF.

This clone was seen more than once but under ten times. The chain is built from TRBV7-9 and TRBJ2-3; D might be TRBD2 (6 bases). The germline V gene encodes CDR1 SEHNR and CDR2 FQNEAQ (reference sequence). The CDR3 is 13 residues long. V was clipped by 1 base and J by 5 bases, with 7 bases between them. The CDR3 DNA sequence: TGTGCCAGCAGCTTAGGACTAGGAGATACGCAGTATTTT. Its protein is CASSLGLGDTQYF. The full variable domain, rest sourced from reference TRBV7-9 and TRBJ2-3, is DTGVSQNPRHKITKRGQNVTFRCDPISEHNRLYWYRQTLGQGPEFLTYFQNEAQLEKSRLLSDRFSAERPKGSFSTLEIQRTEQGDSAMYLCASSLGLGDTQYFGPGTRLTVL.

The chain has TRBV10-3 and TRBJ2-1, with TRBD2 as a possible D gene (5 bases). The CDR3 runs 14 residues. CDR1 ENHRY and CDR2 SYGVKD come from the germline V gene. V was shortened by 0 bases and J by 6 bases, with 9 bases between the two germline ends. CDR3 nucleotides: TGTGCCATCAGTGAGTCGACCGGGATCAATGAGCAGTTCTTC. This encodes CAISESTGINEQFF.

The chain employs TRBV5-1 and TRBJ2-2; maybe TRBD2 (6 bases). This CDR3 is built from 16 residues. CDR1 is SGHRS, CDR2 YFSETQ, per germline. The V end was cut by 0 bases, the J end by 4 bases, with 13 bases between. The CDR3, as DNA: TGCGCCAGCAGCTTGGAGTCGGGAGAGGTCACCGGGGAGCTGTTTTTT. As protein: CASSLESGEVTGELFF.

The V call is TRBV19, the J call TRBJ1-1; D remains unclear. Trimming shortened V by 10 bases and J by 6 bases, and 15 bases separated the two germline ends. The CDR3 contains 12 residues. Looked up from germline, CDR1 is LNHDA and CDR2 is SQIVND (reference sequence). In DNA, the CDR3 is TGTGCCACCGCACCTGCGAGAGCTGAAGCTTTCTTT. This encodes CATAPARAEAFF.

The gene calls are TRBV28 and TRBJ2-7, with D maybe TRBD2 (5 bases). V shed 7 bases and J shed 0 bases, with 7 bases lying between them. CDR1 is MDHEN and CDR2 is SYDVKM in the germline V gene. The CDR3 spans 12 residues. DNA for the CDR3: TGTGCCAGCACGGACTTCTCCTACGAGCAGTACTTC. Translating gives CASTDFSYEQYF.

The rearrangement joins TRBV12-5 to TRBJ2-1, with TRBD2 matching over 9 bases. The germline V gene encodes CDR1 LGHNT and CDR2 FRNRAP. This CDR3 has 19 amino acids. The junction had 18 bases not matched to a gene; V was cut back by 2 bases and J by 7 bases. CDR3 nucleotides: TGTGCTAGTGGTTTGACCGTCGGGGAGGTAGCGGGGGTGGGAAATGAGCAGTTCTTC. The encoded protein is CASGLTVGEVAGVGNEQFF.

This clone was found once. The rearrangement uses TRBV6-2 or TRBV6-3 and TRBJ2-3, with 8 bases that match TRBD2. CDR3 length equals 16 residues. In germline, CDR1 is MNHEY, CDR2 SVGEGT. The junction had 9 bases not matched to a gene; V was cut back by 2 bases and J by 5 bases. CDR3 region: CASSYPAGVVEDTQYF. CDR3 bases: TGTGCCAGCAGTTACCCAGCGGGAGTTGTCGAAGATACGCAGTATTTT.

V usage is TRBV2 and J usage is TRBJ2-3; weak D call: TRBD1 (5 bases). Per germline, CDR1 SNHLY and CDR2 FYNNEI. V was clipped by 3 bases and J by 6 bases, with 10 bases between them. This CDR3 has 13 residues. CDR3 region: CASSDRVVDTQYF. The DNA of the CDR3 is TGTGCCAGCAGTGACAGGGTGGTGGATACGCAGTATTTT.

This clone was seen once. J is TRBJ2-3 and V is TRBV19, with TRBD2 as a possible D gene (6 bases). Germline V lookup: CDR1 LNHDA, CDR2 SQIVND (reference sequence). This CDR3 comprises 15 residues. V was clipped by 6 bases and J by 2 bases, with 15 bases between them. CDR3 loop: CASRSHSGVTDTQYF. In DNA, the CDR3 is TGTGCCAGTAGGAGCCATAGCGGAGTCACAGATACGCAGTATTTT. The full variable domain, in which reference TRBV19 and TRBJ2-3 provide the parts outside the CDR3, is DGGITQSPKYLFRKEGQNVTLSCEQNLNHDAMYWYRQDPGQGLRLIYYSQIVNDFQKGDIAEGYSVSREKKESFPLTVTSAQKNPTAFYLCASRSHSGVTDTQYFGPGTRLTVL.

This chain uses TRBV11-2 with TRBJ2-2; D is uncertain. Trimming stripped 1 base from V and 5 bases from J, with 5 bases between. The CDR3 length is 13 residues. Germline assignment: CDR1 SGHAT and CDR2 FQNNGV. Here the CDR3 DNA reads TGTGCCAGCAGCTTAGCACTGACCGGGGAGCTGTTTTTT. Amino acids: CASSLALTGELFF.

This clone was found a few times. The chain uses TRBV16 and TRBJ1-4, with 8 bases lining up with TRBD1. CDR3 length equals 15 residues. Germline loops: CDR1 KGHSY, CDR2 FQNENV. The V gene end was trimmed by 7 bases and the J gene end by 0 bases; junction bases not matched to a gene: 4. In nucleotides, the CDR3 is TGTGCCAGCATGGGGGGACAGGCAACTAATGAAAAACTGTTTTTT. The encoded protein is CASMGGQATNEKLFF.

The V gene is TRBV6-5, the J gene TRBJ1-2; 8 nucleotides agree with TRBD1. The ends lost 6 bases at V and 6 bases at J; junction bases unmatched: 9. The CDR3 loop spans 14 amino acids. CDR1 MNHEY and CDR2 SVGAGI come from the germline V gene. For the CDR3, the DNA is TGTGCCAGCAGCCCCTCCGACAGGGGCCATGGCTACACCTTC. This translates into CASSPSDRGHGYTF.